This TCR beta chain was recovered during a study of spatial heterogeneity in lung cancer. Time point in this sample: blood at routine non-recurrence follow-up after resection. Tumor, nontumor lung or frozen PBMC supplied whole RNA that was sequenced unsorted. General study results and limits: Expanded tumor TCRs that were ubiquitous appeared in blood more at resection than follow-up.

The table lists this clonotype with many counts. No antigen is known for it. Trimming stripped 5 bases from V and 9 bases from J, with 8 bases between. The CDR3 sequence is 12 residues long. The germline gives CDR1 SGHDN, CDR2 FVKESK. TCRdb reanalysed the 5' RACE reads using MiXCR and keeps one entry per CDR3 protein. The sample consists of about 120,000 distinct CDR3 sequences, 12% of them appearing once. The chain couples TRBV14 to TRBJ1-6; D remains ambiguous. The sequence was collected from a male donor with early-stage non-small cell lung cancer. The sample in question was PBMCs, obtained at follow-up. The CDR3 DNA reads TGTGCCAGCAGCAAAGCCTCTTCACCCCTCCACTTT. Amino acid sequence: CASSKASSPLHF.